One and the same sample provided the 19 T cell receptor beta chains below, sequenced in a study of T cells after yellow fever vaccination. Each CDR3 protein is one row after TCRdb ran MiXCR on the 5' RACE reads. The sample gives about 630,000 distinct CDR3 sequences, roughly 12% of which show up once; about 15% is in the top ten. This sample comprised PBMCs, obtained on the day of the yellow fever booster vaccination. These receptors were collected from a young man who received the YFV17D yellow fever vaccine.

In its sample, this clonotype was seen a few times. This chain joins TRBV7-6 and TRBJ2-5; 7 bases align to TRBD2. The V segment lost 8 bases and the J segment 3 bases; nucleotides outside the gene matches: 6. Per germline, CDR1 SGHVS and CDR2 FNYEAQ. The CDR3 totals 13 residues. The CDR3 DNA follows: TGTGCCAGCGCCCGGGGGGAGGAAGAGACCCAGTACTTC. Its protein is CASARGEEETQYF.

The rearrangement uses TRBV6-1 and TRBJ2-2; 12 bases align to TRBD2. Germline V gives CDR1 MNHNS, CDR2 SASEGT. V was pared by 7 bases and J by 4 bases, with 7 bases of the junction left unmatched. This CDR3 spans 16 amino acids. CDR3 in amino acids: CASNGLAGLSTGELFF. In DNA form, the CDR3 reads TGTGCCAGCAACGGACTAGCGGGGCTTAGCACCGGGGAGCTGTTTTTT.

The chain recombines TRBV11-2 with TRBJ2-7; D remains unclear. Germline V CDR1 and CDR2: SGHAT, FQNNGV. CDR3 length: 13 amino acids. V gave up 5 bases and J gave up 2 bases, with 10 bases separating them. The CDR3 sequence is CASSESLAYEQYF. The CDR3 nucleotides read TGTGCCAGCAGCGAAAGCTTAGCCTACGAGCAGTACTTC.

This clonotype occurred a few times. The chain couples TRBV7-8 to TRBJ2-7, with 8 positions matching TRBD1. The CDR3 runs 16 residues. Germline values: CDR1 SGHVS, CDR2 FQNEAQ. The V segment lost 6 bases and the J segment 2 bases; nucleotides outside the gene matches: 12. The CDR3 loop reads CASSPRQGIITYEQYF. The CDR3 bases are TGTGCCAGCAGTCCGAGACAGGGGATCATCACCTACGAGCAGTACTTC.

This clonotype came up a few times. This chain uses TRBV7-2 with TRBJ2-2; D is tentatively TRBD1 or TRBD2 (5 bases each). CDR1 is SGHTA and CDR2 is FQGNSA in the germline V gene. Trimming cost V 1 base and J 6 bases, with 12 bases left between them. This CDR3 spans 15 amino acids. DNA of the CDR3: TGTGCCAGCAGCTTAGTATACGGGACCGCCGGGGAGCTGTTTTTT. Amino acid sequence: CASSLVYGTAGELFF.

The chain's CDR3 is CASSLAANSYEQYF. The DNA of the CDR3 is TGTGCCAGCAGCTTAGCGGCCAACTCCTACGAGCAGTACTTC. The V gene is TRBV5-4, the J gene TRBJ2-7; maybe TRBD2 (5 bases). Germline V gene sequence: CDR1 SGHNT, CDR2 YYREEE (reference sequence). Trimming shortened V by 2 bases and J by 0 bases, and 9 bases separated the two germline ends. The CDR3 consists of 14 residues.

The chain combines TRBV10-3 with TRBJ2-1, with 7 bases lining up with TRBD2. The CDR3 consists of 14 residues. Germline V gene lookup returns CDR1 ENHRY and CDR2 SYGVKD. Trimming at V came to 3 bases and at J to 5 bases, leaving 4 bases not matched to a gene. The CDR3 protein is CAISDRGSDNEQFF. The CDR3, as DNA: TGTGCCATCAGTGATCGCGGGAGCGACAATGAGCAGTTCTTC.

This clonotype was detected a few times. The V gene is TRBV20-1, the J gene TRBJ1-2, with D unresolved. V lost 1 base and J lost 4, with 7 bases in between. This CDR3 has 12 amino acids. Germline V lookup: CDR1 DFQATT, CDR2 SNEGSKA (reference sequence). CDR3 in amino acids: CSARASFYGYTF. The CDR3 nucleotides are TGCAGTGCTAGAGCTTCCTTCTATGGCTACACCTTC.

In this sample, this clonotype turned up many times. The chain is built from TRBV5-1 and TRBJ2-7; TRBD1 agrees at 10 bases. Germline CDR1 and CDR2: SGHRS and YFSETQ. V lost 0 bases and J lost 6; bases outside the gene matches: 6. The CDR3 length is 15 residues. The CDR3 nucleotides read TGCGCCAGCAGCTTGGAGGGACAGGGGAGGGCCGAGCAGTACTTC. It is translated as CASSLEGQGRAEQYF.

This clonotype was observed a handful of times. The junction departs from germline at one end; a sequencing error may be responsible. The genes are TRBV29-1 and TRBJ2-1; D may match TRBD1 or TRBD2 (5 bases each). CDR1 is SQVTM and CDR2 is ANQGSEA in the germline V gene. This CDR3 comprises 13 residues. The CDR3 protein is CSAEKGRANEQFF. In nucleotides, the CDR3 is TGCAGCGCTGAAAAGGGACGAGCCAATGAGCAGTTCTTC.

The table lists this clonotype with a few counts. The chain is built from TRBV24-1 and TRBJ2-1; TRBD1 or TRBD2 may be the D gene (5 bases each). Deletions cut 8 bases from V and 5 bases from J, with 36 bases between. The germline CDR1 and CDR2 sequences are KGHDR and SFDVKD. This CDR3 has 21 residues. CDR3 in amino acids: CATNCVGALRLPSWDHNEQFF. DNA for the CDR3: TGTGCCACCAACTGTGTAGGAGCCCTGCGCCTTCCGTCTTGGGACCACAATGAGCAGTTCTTC.

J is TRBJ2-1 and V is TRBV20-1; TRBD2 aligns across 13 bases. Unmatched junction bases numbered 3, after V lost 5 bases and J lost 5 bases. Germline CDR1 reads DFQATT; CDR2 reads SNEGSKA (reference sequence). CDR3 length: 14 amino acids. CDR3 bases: TGCAGTGCTGGGGGACTAGCGGGGAACAATGAGCAGTTCTTC. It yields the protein CSAGGLAGNNEQFF.

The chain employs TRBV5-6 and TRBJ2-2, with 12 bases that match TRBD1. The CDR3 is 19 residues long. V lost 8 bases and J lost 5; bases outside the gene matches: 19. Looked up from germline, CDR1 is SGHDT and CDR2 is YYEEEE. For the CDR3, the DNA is TGTGCCAGGGGCCCCGGGACAGGGGGCGCAGTTTTTCGTACCGGGGAGCTGTTTTTT. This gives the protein CARGPGTGGAVFRTGELFF.

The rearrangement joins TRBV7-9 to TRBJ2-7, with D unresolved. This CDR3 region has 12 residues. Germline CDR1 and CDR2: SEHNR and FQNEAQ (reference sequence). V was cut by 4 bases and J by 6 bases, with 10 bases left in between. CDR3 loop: CASSYPTSEQYF. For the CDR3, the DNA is TGTGCCAGCAGCTATCCGACATCCGAGCAGTACTTC.

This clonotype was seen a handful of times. The CDR3 bases are TGCAGCGGAGTGGCAGTTAACTATGGCTACACCTTC. As protein: CSGVAVNYGYTF. V gene TRBV29-1 combines with J gene TRBJ1-2; no definite D call. V was cut by 7 bases and J by 1 base, with 10 bases left in between. CDR3 size: 12 residues. Germline-derived CDR1 and CDR2 are SQVTM and ANQGSEA.

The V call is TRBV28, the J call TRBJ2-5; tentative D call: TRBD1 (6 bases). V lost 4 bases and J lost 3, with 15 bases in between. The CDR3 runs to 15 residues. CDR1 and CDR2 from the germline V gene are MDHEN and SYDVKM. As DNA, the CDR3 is TGTGCCAGCAGTTCCTCCGGGACAACAAAAGAGACCCAGTACTTC. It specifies CASSSSGTTKETQYF.

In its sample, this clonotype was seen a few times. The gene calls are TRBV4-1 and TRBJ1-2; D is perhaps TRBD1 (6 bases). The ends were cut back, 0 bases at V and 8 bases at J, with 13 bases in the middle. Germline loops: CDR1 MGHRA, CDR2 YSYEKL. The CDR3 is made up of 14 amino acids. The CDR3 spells CASSQETGRKGYTF. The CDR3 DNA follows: TGCGCCAGCAGCCAAGAAACAGGGCGGAAAGGCTACACCTTC.

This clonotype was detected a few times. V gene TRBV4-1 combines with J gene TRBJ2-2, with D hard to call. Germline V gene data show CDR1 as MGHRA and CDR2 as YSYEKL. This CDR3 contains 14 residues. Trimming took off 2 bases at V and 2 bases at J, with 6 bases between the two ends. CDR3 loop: CASSQIRNTGELFF. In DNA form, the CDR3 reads TGCGCCAGCAGCCAAATCAGAAACACCGGGGAGCTGTTTTTT.

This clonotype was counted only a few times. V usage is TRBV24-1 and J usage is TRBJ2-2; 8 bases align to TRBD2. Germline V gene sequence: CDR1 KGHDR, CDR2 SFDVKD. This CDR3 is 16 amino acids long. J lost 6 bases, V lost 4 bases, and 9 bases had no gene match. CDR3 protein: CATSDPSGSEAGELFF. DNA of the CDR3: TGTGCCACCAGTGACCCAAGCGGGAGCGAGGCCGGGGAGCTGTTTTTT.